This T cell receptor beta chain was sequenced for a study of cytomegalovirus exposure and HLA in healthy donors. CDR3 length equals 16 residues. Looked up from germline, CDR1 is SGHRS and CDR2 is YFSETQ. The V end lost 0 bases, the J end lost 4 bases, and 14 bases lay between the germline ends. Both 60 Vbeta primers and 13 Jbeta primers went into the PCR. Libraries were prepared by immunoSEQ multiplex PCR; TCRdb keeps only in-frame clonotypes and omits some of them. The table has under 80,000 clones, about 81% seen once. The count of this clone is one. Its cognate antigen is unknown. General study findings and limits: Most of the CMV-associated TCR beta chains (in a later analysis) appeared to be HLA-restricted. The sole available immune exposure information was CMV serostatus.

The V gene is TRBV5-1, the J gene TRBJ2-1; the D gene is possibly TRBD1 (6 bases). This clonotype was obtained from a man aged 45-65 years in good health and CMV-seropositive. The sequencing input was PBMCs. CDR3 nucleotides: TGCGCCAGCAGCTTGGGTTTCAGGGGACGGTACAATGAGCAGTTCTTC. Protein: CASSLGFRGRYNEQFF.